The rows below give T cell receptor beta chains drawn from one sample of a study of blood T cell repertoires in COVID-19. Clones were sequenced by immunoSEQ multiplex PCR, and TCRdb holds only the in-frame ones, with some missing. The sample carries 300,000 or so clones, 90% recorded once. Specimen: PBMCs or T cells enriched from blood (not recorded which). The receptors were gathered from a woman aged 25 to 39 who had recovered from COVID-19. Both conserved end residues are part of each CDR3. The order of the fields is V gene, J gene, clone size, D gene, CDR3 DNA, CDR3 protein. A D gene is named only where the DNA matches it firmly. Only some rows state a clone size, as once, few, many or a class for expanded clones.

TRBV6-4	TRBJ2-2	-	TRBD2	TGTGCCAGCAGCGAGAGACTAGCGGGAGAGACCGGGGAGCTGTTTTTT	CASSERLAGETGELFF
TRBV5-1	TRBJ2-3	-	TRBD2	TGCGCCAGCAGCCCGGGGGGACTGGCAGATACGCAGTATTTT	CASSPGGLADTQYF
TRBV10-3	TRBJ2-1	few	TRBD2	TGTGCCATCAGTGAGTCCCCCAAACTAGCGGGAGGGGGCAATGAGCAGTTCTTC	CAISESPKLAGGGNEQFF
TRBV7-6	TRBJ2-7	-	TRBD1	TGTGCCAGCAGCTTAGGACAGGGGGCATTCTACGAGCAGTACTTC	CASSLGQGAFYEQYF
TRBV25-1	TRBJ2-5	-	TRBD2	TGTGCCAGCGGACCCAGGGAGGGAGAGACCCAGTACTTC	CASGPREGETQYF
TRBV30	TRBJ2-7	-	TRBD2	TGTGCCTGCATCCCCAAGGGACTAGCGGGAGCTTTCGGTAATTACGAGCAGTACTTC	CACIPKGLAGAFGNYEQYF
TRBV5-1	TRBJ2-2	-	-	TGCGCCAGCAGCTTACAACCCGACACCGGGGAGCTGTTTTTT	CASSLQPDTGELFF
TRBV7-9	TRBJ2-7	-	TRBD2	TGTGCCAGCAGCTTAGGTACCCTAGCGGGCTACGAGCAGTACTTC	CASSLGTLAGYEQYF
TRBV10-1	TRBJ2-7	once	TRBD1	TGCGCCAGCAGTGACACGGGGACAGGGCGCGAGCAGTACTTC	CASSDTGTGREQYF
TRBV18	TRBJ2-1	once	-	TGTGCCAGCTCACCATCTAGCGAGAATGAGCAGTTCTTC	CASSPSSENEQFF
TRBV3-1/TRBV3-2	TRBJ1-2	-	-	TGTGCCAGCAGCCGTGGAGGAAATGACTATGGCTACACCTTC	CASSRGGNDYGYTF
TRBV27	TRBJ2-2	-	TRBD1	TGTGCCAGCAGTTTACCACAGGGGTCGAACACCGGGGAGCTGTTTTTT	CASSLPQGSNTGELFF
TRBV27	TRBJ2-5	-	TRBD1	TGTGCCAGCAGACCTGGAGGGATTACAGGGGGCCGGGAGACCCAGTACTTC	CASRPGGITGGRETQYF
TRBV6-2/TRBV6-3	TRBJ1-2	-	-	TGTGCCAGCAGTTCTACGACAGAATATGGCTACACCTTC	CASSSTTEYGYTF
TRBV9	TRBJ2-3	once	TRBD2	TGTGCCAGCAGCACGGGGACTAGCGGGAGAAATGAGGATACGCAGTATTTT	CASSTGTSGRNEDTQYF
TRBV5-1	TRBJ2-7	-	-	TGCGCCAGCAGCTCCCCCGGCGCACGGGGCTACGAGCAGTACTTC	CASSSPGARGYEQYF
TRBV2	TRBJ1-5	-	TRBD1	TGTGCCAGCAGTGATCGACAGGGAAATCAGCCCCAGCATTTT	CASSDRQGNQPQHF
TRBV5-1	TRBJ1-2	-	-	TGCGCCAGCAGCTTGGGACAGGACTCGCTACGTTTCACCTATGGCTACACCTTC	CASSLGQDSLRFTYGYTF
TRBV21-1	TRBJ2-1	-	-	TGTGCCAGCAGCGTCCTAGCCTACAATGAGCAGTTCTTC	CASSVLAYNEQFF
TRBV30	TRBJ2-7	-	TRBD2	TGTGCCTGGAGACGTTCACCTAGCGGGAGTGAGTACGAGCAGTACTTC	CAWRRSPSGSEYEQYF
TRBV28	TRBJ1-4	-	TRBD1	TGTGCCAGCAGTCTAGTTCGGGACAGGGCTAATGAAAAACTGTTTTTT	CASSLVRDRANEKLFF
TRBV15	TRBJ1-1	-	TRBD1	TGTGCCACCAGCAGAGCAGGGGGGAACACTGAAGCTTTCTTT	CATSRAGGNTEAFF
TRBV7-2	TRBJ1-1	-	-	TGTGCCAGCAGCTTAAAGGGAGCAGGTGACCTAATGAACACTGAAGCTTTCTTT	CASSLKGAGDLMNTEAFF
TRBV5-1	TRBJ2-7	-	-	TGCGCCAGCAGCCCGGAACAGAGCTCCTACGAGCAGTACTTC	CASSPEQSSYEQYF
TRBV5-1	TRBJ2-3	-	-	TGCGCCAGCAGCTTGGGAGATCGGGGGAGGAGCACAGATACGCAGTATTTT	CASSLGDRGRSTDTQYF
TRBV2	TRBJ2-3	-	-	TGTGCCAGCAGGAGACGACAAGCAGATACGCAGTATTTT	CASRRRQADTQYF
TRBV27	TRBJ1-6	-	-	TGTGCAACTAAAAGACGGGAGGAAACTACACCCCTCCACTTT	CATKRREETTPLHF
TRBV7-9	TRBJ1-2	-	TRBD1	TGTGCCAGCAGCTTTTTGACAGGGTCCGTGGAGTATGGCTACACCTTC	CASSFLTGSVEYGYTF
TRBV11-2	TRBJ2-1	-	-	TGTGCCAGCAGCTTAGACGTCGGCTACAATGAGCAGTTCTTC	CASSLDVGYNEQFF
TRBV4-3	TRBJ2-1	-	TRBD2	TGCGCCAGCAGCCCTTTTCCACTGACTGGGACTAGCGGCTACAATGAGCAGTTCTTC	CASSPFPLTGTSGYNEQFF
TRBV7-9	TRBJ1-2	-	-	TGTGCCAGCAGCTTAAATGAGGGAGGGAGCGGCGGCTACACCTTC	CASSLNEGGSGGYTF
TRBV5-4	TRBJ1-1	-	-	TGTGCCAGCAGCTTCGGACAGCCGATGAACACTGAAGCTTTCTTT	CASSFGQPMNTEAFF
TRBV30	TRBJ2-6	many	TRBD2	TGTGCCTGGAGCAATGGGGGGGTGTCTGGGGCCAACGTCCTGACTTTC	CAWSNGGVSGANVLTF
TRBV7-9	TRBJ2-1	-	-	TGTGCCAGCAGCTTAAGTTCGGGAGAGAATGAGCAGTTCTTC	CASSLSSGENEQFF
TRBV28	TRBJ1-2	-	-	TGTGCCAGCAGTTTAGGCTTCTATGGCTACACCTTC	CASSLGFYGYTF
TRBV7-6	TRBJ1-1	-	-	TGTGCCAGCAGCTTATTCGCTGGGCGGGCTGAAGCTTTCTTT	CASSLFAGRAEAFF
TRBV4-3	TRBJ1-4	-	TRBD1	TGCGCCAGCAGCCAAGTACCGACAGGGGGAAATGAAAAACTGTTTTTT	CASSQVPTGGNEKLFF
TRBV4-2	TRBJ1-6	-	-	TGTGCCAGCAGCCCGAACCCCGGGAACAGGGAGTTTAATTCACCCCTCCACTTT	CASSPNPGNREFNSPLHF
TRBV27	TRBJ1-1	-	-	TGTGCCAGCAGAAACCGGGACATTGAAGCTTTCTTT	CASRNRDIEAFF
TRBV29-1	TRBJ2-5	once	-	TGCAGCGTTGAAGGAGGCCTGAAGACCCAGTACTTC	CSVEGGLKTQYF
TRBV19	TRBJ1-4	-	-	TGTGCCAGTACCCAAAGGAGTTTTGGGGCGCCTAATGAAAAACTGTTTTTT	CASTQRSFGAPNEKLFF
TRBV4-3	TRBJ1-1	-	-	TGCGCCAGCAGCCAAGGGACAGCGAACACTGAAGCTTTCTTT	CASSQGTANTEAFF
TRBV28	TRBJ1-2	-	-	TGTGCCAGCAGCGCTTCACCGGGACTGAAGGGGCACTTATACTATGGCTACACCTTC	CASSASPGLKGHLYYGYTF
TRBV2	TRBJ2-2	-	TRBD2	TGTGCCAGCAGTGAAGCACGGACTAGCGGCTACACCGGGGAGCTGTTTTTT	CASSEARTSGYTGELFF
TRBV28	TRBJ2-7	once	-	TGTGCCAGCAGTACCCGAAGGAGCTCCTACGAGCAGTACTTC	CASSTRRSSYEQYF
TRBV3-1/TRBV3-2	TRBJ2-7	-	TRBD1	TGTGCCAGCCTTGACAGGGGGCTGTACGAGCAGTACTTC	CASLDRGLYEQYF
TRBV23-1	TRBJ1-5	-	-	TGCGCCAGCAGTCAATCGGGCAGGGACAATCAGCCCCAGCATTTT	CASSQSGRDNQPQHF
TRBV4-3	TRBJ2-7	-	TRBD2	TGCGCCAGCAGCCCGACGACTTCTAGCGGGCTCTACGAGCAGTACTTC	CASSPTTSSGLYEQYF
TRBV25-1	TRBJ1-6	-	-	TGTGCCAGCAGTGTCCAGTCGGGGATGGACTCACCCCTCCACTTT	CASSVQSGMDSPLHF
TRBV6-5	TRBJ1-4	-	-	TGTGCCAGCAGCGATCAGAGGGCTAATGAAAAACTGTTTTTT	CASSDQRANEKLFF
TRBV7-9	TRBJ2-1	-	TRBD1	TGTGCCAGCAGCTTAGACAGGGGGCGGAATGAGCAGTTCTTC	CASSLDRGRNEQFF
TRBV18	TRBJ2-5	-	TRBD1	TGTGCCAGCTCACCTAGGACAGGGATGGTGGGAGAGACCCAGTACTTC	CASSPRTGMVGETQYF
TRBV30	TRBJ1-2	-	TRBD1	TGTGCCTGGAGGGCAGGGGGGTTTTTTGGTGGCTACACCTTC	CAWRAGGFFGGYTF
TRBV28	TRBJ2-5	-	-	TGTGCCAGCCAGCGGATCTCGTCCCAAGAGACCCAGTACTTC	CASQRISSQETQYF